This TCR beta chain was documented in a study of OX40 agonist ivuxolimab in advanced cancers. This CDR3 has 14 residues. V shed 3 bases and J shed 6 bases, with 15 bases lying between them. The germline CDR1 and CDR2 sequences are SGHNT and YYREEE (reference sequence). Assay used: immunoSEQ multiplex PCR; TCRdb lists only in-frame clones, some missing. The sample has 100,000 to 110,000 clones; 75% to 95% are singletons. The table lists this clone with a count of one. This TCR derives from an adult with an advanced solid tumor such as melanoma, head and neck, liver or kidney cancer. Sequencing used CD4+ or CD8+ T cells sorted from blood, obtained in a trial of the OX40 agonist ivuxolimab. The rearrangement uses TRBV5-4 and TRBJ2-5; possibly TRBD1 for D (5 bases). The CDR3 DNA follows: TGTGCCAGCAGCTCTTCTGGGCAGGGAAAGACCCAGTACTTC. Residues: CASSSSGQGKTQYF.